This T cell receptor beta chain was identified during a study of T cell clonality in common variable immunodeficiency. As for this clone: Read coverage stops 3 residues before the CDR3 terminus; the germline J gene supplies the remainder.

This CDR3 is built from 15 residues. Germline V gene lookup returns CDR1 SGHDT and CDR2 YYEEEE. Clones were sequenced by immunoSEQ multiplex PCR, and TCRdb holds only the in-frame ones, with some missing. Recorded here are more than 45,000 clones, none singletons. The clonotype comes from a person between 18 and 70 years old in good health. The chain has TRBV5-6 and TRBJ2-3; maybe TRBD1 (5 bases). The sample consisted of peripheral blood mononuclear cells. Here the CDR3 reads CASSPGLGSNQPQYF. The sequenced CDR3 bases are TGTGCCAGCAGCCCAGGGTTGGGTAGCAATCAGCCG.